The subject of this entry is one T cell receptor beta chain. The CDR3 consists of 16 residues. CDR1 and CDR2 from the germline V gene are LGHNA and YSLEER. J was trimmed by 0 bases and V by 4 bases; bases with no gene match: 5. Here immunoSEQ multiplex PCR was the method, and the copy in TCRdb shows in-frame clones only, minus some. The data hold 150,000 to 160,000 clones, with around nine tenths observed a single time. This sample is part of a study of cytomegalovirus exposure and HLA in healthy donors. The chain carries TRBV4-3 and TRBJ2-1; TRBD2 matches 8 bases. The sample was PBMCs. The sequence was obtained from a man between 18 and 35 years old in good health and CMV-seropositive. The CDR3 DNA reads TGCGCCAGCAGCCGCATCACTAGCGGCTCCTACAATGAGCAGTTCTTC. Translated: CASSRITSGSYNEQFF.